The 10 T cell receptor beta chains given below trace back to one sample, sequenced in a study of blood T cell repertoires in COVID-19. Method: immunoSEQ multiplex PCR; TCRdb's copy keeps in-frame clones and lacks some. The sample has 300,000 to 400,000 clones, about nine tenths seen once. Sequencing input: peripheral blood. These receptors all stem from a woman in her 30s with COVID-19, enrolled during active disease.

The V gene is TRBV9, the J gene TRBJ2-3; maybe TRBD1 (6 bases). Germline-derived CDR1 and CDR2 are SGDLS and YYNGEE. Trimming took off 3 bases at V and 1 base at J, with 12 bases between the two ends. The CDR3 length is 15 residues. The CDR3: CASSDTGSRTDTQYF. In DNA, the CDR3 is TGTGCCAGCAGCGACACAGGGTCCCGCACAGATACGCAGTATTTT.

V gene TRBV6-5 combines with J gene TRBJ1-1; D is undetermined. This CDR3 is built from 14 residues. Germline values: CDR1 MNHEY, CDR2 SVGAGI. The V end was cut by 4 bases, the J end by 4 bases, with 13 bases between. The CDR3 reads CASSSEGRITEAFF. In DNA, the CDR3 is TGTGCCAGCAGTTCGGAGGGTAGGATCACTGAAGCTTTCTTT.

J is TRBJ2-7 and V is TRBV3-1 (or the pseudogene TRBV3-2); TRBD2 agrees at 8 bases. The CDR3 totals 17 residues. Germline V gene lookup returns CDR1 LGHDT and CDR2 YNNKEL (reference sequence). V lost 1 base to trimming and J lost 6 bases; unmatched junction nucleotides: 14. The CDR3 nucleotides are TGTGCCAGCAGCCAAGGACCGGGACTAGGATCGGGATCCGAGCAGTACTTC. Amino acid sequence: CASSQGPGLGSGSEQYF.

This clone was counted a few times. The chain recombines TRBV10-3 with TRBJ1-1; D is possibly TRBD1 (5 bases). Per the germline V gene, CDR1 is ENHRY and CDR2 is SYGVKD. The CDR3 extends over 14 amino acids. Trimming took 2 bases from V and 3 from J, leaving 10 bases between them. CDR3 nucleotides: TGTGCCATCAGTGAGGGGGGGAGGTACACTGAAGCTTTCTTT. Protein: CAISEGGRYTEAFF.

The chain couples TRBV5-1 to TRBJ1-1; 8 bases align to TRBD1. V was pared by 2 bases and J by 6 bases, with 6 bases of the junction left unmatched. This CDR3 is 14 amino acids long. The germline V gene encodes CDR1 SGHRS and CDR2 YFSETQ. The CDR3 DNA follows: TGCGCCAGCAGCTTAGGAGGGACAGGATCTGAAGCTTTCTTT. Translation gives CASSLGGTGSEAFF.

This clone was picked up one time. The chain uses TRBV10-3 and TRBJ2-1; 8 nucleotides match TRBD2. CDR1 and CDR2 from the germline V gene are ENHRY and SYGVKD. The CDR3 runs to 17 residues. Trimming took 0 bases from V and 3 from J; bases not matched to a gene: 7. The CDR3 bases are TGTGCCATCAGTGAGTCGTCGGGGGGGACCATCTACAATGAGCAGTTCTTC. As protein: CAISESSGGTIYNEQFF.

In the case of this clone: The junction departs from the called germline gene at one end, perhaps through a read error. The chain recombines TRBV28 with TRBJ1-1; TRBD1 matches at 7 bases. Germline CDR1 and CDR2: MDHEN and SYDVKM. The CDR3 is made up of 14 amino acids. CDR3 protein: CAGSPTGVRTEAFF. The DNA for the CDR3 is TGTGCCGGCAGCCCCACAGGGGTTCGGACTGAAGCTTTCTTT.

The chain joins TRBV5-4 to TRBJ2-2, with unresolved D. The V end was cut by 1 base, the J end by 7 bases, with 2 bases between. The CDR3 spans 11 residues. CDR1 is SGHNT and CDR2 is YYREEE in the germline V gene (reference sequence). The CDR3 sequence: CASSLYGELFF. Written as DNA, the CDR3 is TGTGCCAGCAGCTTGTACGGGGAGCTGTTTTTT.

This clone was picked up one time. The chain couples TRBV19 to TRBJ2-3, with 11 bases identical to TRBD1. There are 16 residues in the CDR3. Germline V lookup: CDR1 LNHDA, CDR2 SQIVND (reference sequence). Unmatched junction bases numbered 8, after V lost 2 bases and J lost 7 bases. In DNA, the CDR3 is TGTGCCAGTAGTATAAGGACAGGGGGCTCGTCAAATACGCAGTATTTT. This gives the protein CASSIRTGGSSNTQYF.

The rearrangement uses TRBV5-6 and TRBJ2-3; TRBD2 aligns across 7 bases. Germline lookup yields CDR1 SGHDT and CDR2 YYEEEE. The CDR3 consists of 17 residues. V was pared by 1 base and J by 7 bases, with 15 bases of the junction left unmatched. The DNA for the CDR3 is TGTGCCAGCAGCTTGCTTGGGGTCGCGGGAGTAAAAAATACGCAGTATTTT. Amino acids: CASSLLGVAGVKNTQYF.